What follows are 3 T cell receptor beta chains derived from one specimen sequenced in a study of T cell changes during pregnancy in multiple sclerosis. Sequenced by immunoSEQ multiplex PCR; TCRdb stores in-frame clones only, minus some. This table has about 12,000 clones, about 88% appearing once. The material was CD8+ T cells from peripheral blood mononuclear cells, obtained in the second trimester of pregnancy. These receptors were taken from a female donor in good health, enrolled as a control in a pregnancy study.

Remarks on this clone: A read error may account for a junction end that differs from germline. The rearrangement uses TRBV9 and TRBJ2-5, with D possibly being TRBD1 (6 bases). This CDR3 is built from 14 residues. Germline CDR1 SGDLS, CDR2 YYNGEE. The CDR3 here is CASSSRTAQEAQYF. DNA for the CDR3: TGTGCCAGCAGCTCCCGGACAGCTCAAGAGGCCCAGTACTTC.

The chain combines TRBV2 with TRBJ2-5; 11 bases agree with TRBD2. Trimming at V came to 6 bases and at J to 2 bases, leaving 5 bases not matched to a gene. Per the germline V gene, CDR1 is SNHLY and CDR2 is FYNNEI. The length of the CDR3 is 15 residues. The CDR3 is CASRLAGGYQETQYF. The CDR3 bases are TGTGCCAGCAGGCTAGCGGGAGGCTATCAAGAGACCCAGTACTTC.

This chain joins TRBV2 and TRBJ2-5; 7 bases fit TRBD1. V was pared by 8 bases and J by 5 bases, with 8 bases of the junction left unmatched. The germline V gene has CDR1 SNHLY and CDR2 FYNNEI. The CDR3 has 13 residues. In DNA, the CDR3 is TGTGCCAGCGAGGGGGCAGGGTCTGAGACCCAGTACTTC. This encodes CASEGAGSETQYF.